This T cell receptor beta chain was sequenced for a study of radiation and T cells in renal cell carcinoma. The CDR3 has 15 amino acids. After removal of 1 base from V and 5 bases from J, the junction contained 4 bases not matched to a gene. Germline-derived CDR1 and CDR2 are MGHRA and YSYEKL. Study outcomes and limitations: No pretreatment tumor biopsies were available for baseline clonotypes. In blood, top tumor clones expanded by 2 weeks, shrinking by 4.

This sample's time point: blood 4 weeks post-SBRT, at nephrectomy. Stated treatment: 15 Gy SBRT to primary tumor, nephrectomy 4 weeks later. Nephrectomy followed 15 Gy stereotactic body radiation by 4 weeks. Comment on this clone: The antigen is not known.

The protocol was immunoSEQ multiplex PCR, while the TCRdb copy is restricted to in-frame clones and leaves out a portion. The sample lists under 200,000 clones, about 87% occurring once. The receptor was isolated from a woman between 45 and 65 years old with renal cell carcinoma. The material sequenced was blood, taken from a patient whose treatment included radiotherapy and nephrectomy. The V gene is TRBV4-1, the J gene TRBJ2-4, with TRBD2 identical over 8 bases. CDR3 sequence reads: CASSQGRGEQNIQYF. DNA for the CDR3: TGCGCCAGCAGCCAAGGGCGGGGGGAACAAAACATTCAGTACTTC.